Each of the 22 T cell receptor beta chains below was sequenced from the same sample in a study of CD8 T cells in ankylosing spondylitis (TCRdb year 2017). The library came from 5' RACE. The run used an Illumina HiSeq 2500. In-frame beta chains were kept once TCRdb had trimmed the public reads at Q25 with fastp and called clones with MiXCR. Rows merge per CDR3 protein into single entries with the most common DNA and genes. For this sample the table gives 250,000 to 300,000 distinct CDR3 sequences, of which 20% were detected only once. The ten largest clones add up to roughly 7.4% of the sample. The source material was blood, either unsorted or a sorted T cell fraction (not recorded which). The source of these receptors is a male donor with ankylosing spondylitis or in good health (not recorded which).

This clonotype was observed a few times. The chain carries TRBV5-1 and TRBJ2-2, with D hard to call. With 2 bases removed from V and 7 bases from J, the gap between germline ends came to 12 bases. This CDR3 contains 14 residues. Germline V lookup: CDR1 SGHRS, CDR2 YFSETQ. CDR3 region: CASSFPAGHGELFF. The CDR3 DNA follows: TGCGCCAGCAGCTTCCCTGCCGGTCACGGGGAGCTGTTTTTT.

This clonotype was seen ten or more times. The V and J genes are TRBV6-5 and TRBJ2-2, with D hard to call. V lost 4 bases and J lost 1, with 13 bases in between. Germline V gives CDR1 MNHEY, CDR2 SVGAGI. The CDR3 is made up of 16 amino acids. The CDR3 DNA sequence: TGTGCCAGCAGTTCTGCCGGTAGACGGAACACCGGGGAGCTGTTTTTT. It encodes CASSSAGRRNTGELFF.

The table lists this clonotype with a few counts. At one end the junction does not follow the germline gene, possibly because of a read error. This rearrangement joins TRBV20-1 to TRBJ2-1, with 7 bases fitting TRBD2. There are 15 residues in the CDR3. The germline V gene encodes CDR1 DFQATT and CDR2 SNEGSKA (reference sequence). The CDR3 DNA reads TGCTGTGCTAGGGGTCAGACCCCGGGGGGAAATGAGCAGTTCTTC. Translated, it gives CCARGQTPGGNEQFF.

At least ten counts were recorded for this clonotype. The chain recombines TRBV18 with TRBJ2-1; 7 nucleotides align to TRBD1. The CDR3 runs 13 residues. Germline CDR1 KGHSH, CDR2 LQKENI. V lost 2 bases, J lost 10 bases, and 5 bases stayed unmatched. Written as DNA, the CDR3 is TGTGCCAGCTCACCAAGTCAGGGGGACGAGCAGTTCTTC. Translated: CASSPSQGDEQFF.

This clonotype was counted only a few times. The chain combines TRBV18 with TRBJ2-3, with 8 bases lining up with TRBD1. V lost 6 bases and J lost 7; bases outside the gene matches: 9. The length of the CDR3 is 14 residues. The germline V gene has CDR1 KGHSH and CDR2 LQKENI. CDR3 in amino acids: CASSKSGGMNTQYF. Written as DNA, the CDR3 is TGTGCCAGCTCCAAGTCAGGGGGCATGAATACGCAGTATTTT.

This clonotype came up many times. The chain uses TRBV20-1 and TRBJ1-1; 7 bases map to TRBD1. The germline V gene has CDR1 DFQATT and CDR2 SNEGSKA (reference sequence). The J segment lost 4 bases and the V segment lost 2 bases, leaving 7 bases of the junction unmatched. This CDR3 spans 14 amino acids. The CDR3 is CSARIPGGGTEAFF. CDR3 in DNA: TGCAGTGCTAGAATCCCAGGGGGGGGCACTGAAGCTTTCTTT.

The rearrangement joins TRBV6-2 or TRBV6-3 to TRBJ2-2, with 7 bases fitting TRBD1. The V gene end was trimmed by 10 bases and the J gene end by 0 bases; junction bases not matched to a gene: 11. CDR3 length: 16 residues. Looked up from germline, CDR1 is MNHEY and CDR2 is SVGEGT. The CDR3 here is CAIIKPGTANTGELFF. CDR3 in DNA: TGTGCCATCATCAAGCCCGGGACAGCGAACACCGGGGAGCTGTTTTTT.

This clonotype was counted a few times. The chain has TRBV5-1 and TRBJ2-3; 10 bases are shared with TRBD1. Germline assignment: CDR1 SGHRS and CDR2 YFSETQ. This CDR3 spans 15 amino acids. The J segment lost 6 bases and the V segment lost 6 bases, leaving 10 bases of the junction unmatched. The CDR3 DNA follows: TGCGCCAGCAACCAAAGACAGGGGGCTTCTGATACGCAGTATTTT. Amino acid sequence: CASNQRQGASDTQYF. The whole variable domain, remainder taken from reference TRBV5-1 and TRBJ2-3, is KAGVTQTPRYLIKTRGQQVTLSCSPISGHRSVSWYQQTPGQGLQFLFEYFSETQRNKGNFPGRFSGRQFSNSRSEMNVSTLELGDSALYLCASNQRQGASDTQYFGPGTRLTVL.

CDR3 DNA: TGTGCCAGCAGCTCACCACAATCCTCTAGCACAGATACGCAGTATTTT. Its protein product is CASSSPQSSSTDTQYF. The V gene is TRBV7-9, the J gene TRBJ2-3; D uncertain. The CDR3 covers 16 residues. Germline CDR1 is SEHNR and CDR2 is FQNEAQ (reference sequence). Deletions cut 4 bases from V and 0 bases from J, with 14 bases between.

This clonotype was seen only a few times. The chain joins TRBV7-6 to TRBJ2-3; 9 bases map to TRBD1. Trimming cost V 6 bases and J 3 bases; bases outside gene matches: 13. Germline V CDR1 and CDR2: SGHVS, FNYEAQ. The CDR3 extends over 17 amino acids. The CDR3 reads CASSSGTGRRVTDTQYF. CDR3 bases: TGTGCCAGCAGTTCCGGGACAGGGAGGAGGGTGACAGATACGCAGTATTTT.

This clonotype was counted only a few times. The V and J genes are TRBV24-1 and TRBJ2-2, with no clear D. Looked up from germline, CDR1 is KGHDR and CDR2 is SFDVKD. The CDR3 loop spans 13 amino acids. V was trimmed by 9 bases and J by 5 bases, leaving 12 bases between them. The CDR3 coding sequence is TGTGCCACCCTTGATTACAGTACCGGGGAGCTGTTTTTT. It translates to CATLDYSTGELFF.

This clonotype was found a few times. This rearrangement joins TRBV20-1 to TRBJ1-2, with no clear D. Germline values: CDR1 DFQATT, CDR2 SNEGSKA (reference sequence). Trimming pared 5 bases from V and 5 bases from J, leaving 6 bases between. This CDR3 spans 10 amino acids. CDR3 sequence (DNA): TGCAGTGCTCTTGGGTATGGCTACACCTTC. Encoded protein: CSALGYGYTF.

Only a few counts were recorded for this clonotype. CDR3 bases: TGCGCCAGCATGGGGACAGGGGCTGGGAATGAAAAACTGTTTTTT. Translation gives CASMGTGAGNEKLFF. The J gene is TRBJ1-4, the V gene TRBV5-1; 10 nucleotides agree with TRBD1. The V segment lost 6 bases and the J segment 5 bases; nucleotides outside the gene matches: 7. Germline values: CDR1 SGHRS, CDR2 YFSETQ. The CDR3 loop spans 15 amino acids.

V usage is TRBV6-6 and J usage is TRBJ1-1, with D unclear. V was pared by 0 bases and J by 9 bases, with 8 bases between. This CDR3 is 12 amino acids long. The V gene's germline CDR1 is MNHNY and CDR2 SVGAGI (reference sequence). The CDR3 sequence: CASSYSQIQAFF. Here the CDR3 DNA reads TGTGCCAGCAGTTACTCGCAGATACAAGCTTTCTTT.

The gene calls are TRBV9 and TRBJ2-1; 10 bases are a match to TRBD2. Germline trimming cut 2 bases from V and 9 bases from J; bases unmatched to any gene: 8. The CDR3 has 15 amino acids. The V gene's germline CDR1 is SGDLS and CDR2 YYNGEE. CDR3 coding DNA: TGTGCCAGCAGCGTTGGTCTAGCGGGAGTGAGTGAGCAGTTCTTC. Its protein is CASSVGLAGVSEQFF.

This clonotype was seen at least ten times. This chain connects TRBV20-1 to TRBJ2-1; 7 positions agree with TRBD2. J lost 4 bases, V lost 0 bases, and 9 bases had no gene match. The length of the CDR3 is 16 residues. Germline V gives CDR1 DFQATT, CDR2 SNEGSKA (reference sequence). In DNA, the CDR3 is TGCAGTGCTAGAGATAGATGGACTAGGCAGTACAATGAGCAGTTCTTC. Translated: CSARDRWTRQYNEQFF.

The V gene is TRBV5-6, the J gene TRBJ2-7; D is unclear. Germline V CDR1 and CDR2: SGHDT, YYEEEE. This CDR3 is built from 15 residues. This chain's CDR3 is CASNLSGPGSYEQYV. As DNA, the CDR3 is TGTGCCAGCAACTTGTCAGGCCCCGGCTCCTACGAGCAGTACGTC.

At least ten counts were recorded for this clonotype. The V gene is TRBV19, the J gene TRBJ2-5, with 9 positions matching TRBD2. Germline CDR1 reads LNHDA; CDR2 reads SQIVND (reference sequence). The CDR3 loop spans 17 amino acids. Germline trimming cut 7 bases from V and 4 bases from J; bases unmatched to any gene: 16. CDR3 loop: CASTVGSAGGTGETQYF. The CDR3 nucleotides read TGTGCCAGTACCGTGGGCAGCGCGGGGGGGACTGGAGAGACCCAGTACTTC.

This clonotype was seen repeatedly, ten times or more. The rearrangement links TRBV20-1 to TRBJ2-5; D unresolved. The CDR3 length is 10 residues. CDR1 and CDR2 from the germline V gene are DFQATT and SNEGSKA (reference sequence). V lost 7 bases, J lost 2 bases, and 5 bases lay in between. CDR3 DNA: TGCAGTGTCAGGCAAGAGACCCAGTACTTC. Translated: CSVRQETQYF.

This clonotype has ten or more counts. The V call is TRBV5-5, the J call TRBJ1-1; D is unclear. The CDR3 runs to 13 residues. V gave up 5 bases and J gave up 1 base, with 9 bases separating them. From germline, CDR1 is SGHKS and CDR2 YYEKEE (reference sequence). CDR3 DNA sequence: TGTGCCAGCAGTCCTGACGGGAACACTGAAGCTTTCTTT. Amino acids: CASSPDGNTEAFF.

This clonotype was observed once. The J gene is TRBJ2-7, the V gene TRBV12-3 or TRBV12-4, with D perhaps matching TRBD1 (5 bases). Trimming removed 4 bases at V and 6 bases at J, with 10 bases between. This CDR3 has 12 amino acids. The CDR3 is CASSYGRGEQYV. In DNA, the CDR3 is TGTGCCAGCAGTTACGGAAGGGGCGAGCAGTACGTC.

There are a few counts of this clonotype. CDR3 protein: CASSRPPNNEQFF. The CDR3 region has the DNA TGCGCCAGCAGCCGCCCCCCCAACAATGAGCAGTTCTTC. V usage is TRBV4-1 and J usage is TRBJ2-1; D is unresolved. The ends were cut back, 4 bases at V and 5 bases at J, with 9 bases in the middle. The CDR3 runs 13 residues. In germline, CDR1 is MGHRA, CDR2 YSYEKL.